This TCR beta chain appears in the sequencing data of a study of T cell changes during pregnancy in multiple sclerosis. Trimming took 8 bases from V and 0 from J, leaving 11 bases between them. The CDR3 covers 15 residues. Looked up from germline, CDR1 is SNHLY and CDR2 is FYNNEI. Produced via immunoSEQ multiplex PCR; TCRdb's table is partial and in-frame only. Here the sample spans approximately 90,000 clones, about nine tenths being singletons. This material consisted of peripheral blood, taken after pregnancy. The chain is built from TRBV2 and TRBJ1-6; D not resolved. The sequence was obtained from a female donor in good health, enrolled as a control in a pregnancy study. CDR3: CASGSESSYNSPLHF. The CDR3 DNA is TGTGCCAGCGGATCGGAGAGCTCCTATAATTCACCCCTCCACTTT.